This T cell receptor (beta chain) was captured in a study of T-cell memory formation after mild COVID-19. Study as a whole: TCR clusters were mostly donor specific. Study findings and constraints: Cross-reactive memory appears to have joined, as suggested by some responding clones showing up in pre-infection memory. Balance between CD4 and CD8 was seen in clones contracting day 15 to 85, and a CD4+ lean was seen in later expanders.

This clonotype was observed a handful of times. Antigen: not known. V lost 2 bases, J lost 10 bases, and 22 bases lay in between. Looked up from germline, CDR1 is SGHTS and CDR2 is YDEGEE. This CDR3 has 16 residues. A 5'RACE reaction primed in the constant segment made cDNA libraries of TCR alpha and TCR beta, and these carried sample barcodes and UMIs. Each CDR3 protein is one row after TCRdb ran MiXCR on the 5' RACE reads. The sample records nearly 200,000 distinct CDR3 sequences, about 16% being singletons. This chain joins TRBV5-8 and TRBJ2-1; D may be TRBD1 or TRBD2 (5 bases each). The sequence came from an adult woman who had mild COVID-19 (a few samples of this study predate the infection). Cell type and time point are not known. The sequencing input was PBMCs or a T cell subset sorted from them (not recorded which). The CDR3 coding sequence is TGTGCCAGCAGCTTTGTCAAGGGACCCGTCCCAGGGGAGCAGTTCTTC. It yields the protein CASSFVKGPVPGEQFF.